Included here is one T cell receptor (beta chain) sequence, with context. The CDR3 totals 13 residues. With 4 bases removed from V and 2 bases from J, the gap between germline ends came to 8 bases. Germline CDR1 is SGHTS and CDR2 is YDEGEE. Primers for the PCR totalled 60 Vbeta and 13 Jbeta. Repertoires were generated with immunoSEQ multiplex PCR, while TCRdb's copy carries only in-frame clones and drops some. The data contain 150,000 to 200,000 clones, around 80% of them singletons. This specimen belongs to a study of cytomegalovirus exposure and HLA in healthy donors. V gene TRBV5-8 combines with J gene TRBJ2-3; D not resolved. Sequenced material: PBMCs. The TCR was taken from a woman in her fifties or sixties in good health and CMV-seropositive. CDR3 sequence: CASSREYTDTQYF. CDR3 nucleotide sequence: TGTGCCAGCAGCCGCGAGTACACAGATACGCAGTATTTT. The entire variable domain, with the rest obtained from reference TRBV5-8 and TRBJ2-3, is as follows: EAGVTQSPTHLIKTRGQQATLRCSPISGHTSVYWYQQALGLGLQFLLWYDEGEERNRGNFPPRFSGRQFPNYSSELNVNALELEDSALYLCASSREYTDTQYFGPGTRLTVL.